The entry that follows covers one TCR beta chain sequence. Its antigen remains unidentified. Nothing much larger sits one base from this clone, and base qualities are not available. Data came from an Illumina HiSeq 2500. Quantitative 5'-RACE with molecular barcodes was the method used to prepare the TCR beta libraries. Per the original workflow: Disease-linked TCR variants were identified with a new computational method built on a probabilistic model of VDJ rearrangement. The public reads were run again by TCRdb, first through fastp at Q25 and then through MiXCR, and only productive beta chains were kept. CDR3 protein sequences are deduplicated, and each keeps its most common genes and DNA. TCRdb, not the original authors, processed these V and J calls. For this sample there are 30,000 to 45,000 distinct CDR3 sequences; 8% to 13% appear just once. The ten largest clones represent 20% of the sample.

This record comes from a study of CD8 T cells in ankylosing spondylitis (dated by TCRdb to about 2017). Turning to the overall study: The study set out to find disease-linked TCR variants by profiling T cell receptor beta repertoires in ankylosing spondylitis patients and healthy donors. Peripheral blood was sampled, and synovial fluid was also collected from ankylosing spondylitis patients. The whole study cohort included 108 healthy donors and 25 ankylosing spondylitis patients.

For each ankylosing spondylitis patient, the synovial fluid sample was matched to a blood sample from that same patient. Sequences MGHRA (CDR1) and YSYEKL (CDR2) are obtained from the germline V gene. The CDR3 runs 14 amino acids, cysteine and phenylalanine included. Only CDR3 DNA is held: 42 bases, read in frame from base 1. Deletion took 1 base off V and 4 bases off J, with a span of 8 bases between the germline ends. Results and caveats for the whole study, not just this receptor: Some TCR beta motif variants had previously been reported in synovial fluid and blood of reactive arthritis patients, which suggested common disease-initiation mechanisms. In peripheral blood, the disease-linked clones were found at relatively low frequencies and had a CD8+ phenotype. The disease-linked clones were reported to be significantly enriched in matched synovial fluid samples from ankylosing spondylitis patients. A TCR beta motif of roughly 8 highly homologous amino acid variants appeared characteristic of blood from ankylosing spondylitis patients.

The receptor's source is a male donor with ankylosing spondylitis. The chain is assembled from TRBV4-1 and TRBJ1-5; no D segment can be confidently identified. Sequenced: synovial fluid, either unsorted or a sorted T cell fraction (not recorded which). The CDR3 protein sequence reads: CASSQGVGNQPQHF. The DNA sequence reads TGCGCCAGCAGCCAAGGTGTGGGGAATCAGCCCCAGCATTTT.